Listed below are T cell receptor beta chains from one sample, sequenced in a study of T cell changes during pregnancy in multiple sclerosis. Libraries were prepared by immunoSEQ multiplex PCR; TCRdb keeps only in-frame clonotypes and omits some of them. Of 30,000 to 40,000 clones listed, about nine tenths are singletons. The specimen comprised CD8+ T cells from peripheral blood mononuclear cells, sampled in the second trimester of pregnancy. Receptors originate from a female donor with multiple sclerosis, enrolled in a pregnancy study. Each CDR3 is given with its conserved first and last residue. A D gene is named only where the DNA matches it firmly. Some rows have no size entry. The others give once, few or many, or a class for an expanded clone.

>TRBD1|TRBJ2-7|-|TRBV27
CASSPIGGNYEQYF
TGTGCCAGCAGCCCAATAGGGGGCAACTACGAGCAGTACTTC
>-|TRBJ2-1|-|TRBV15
CATSSGAEISGGEQFF
TGTGCCACCAGCAGTGGAGCGGAGATATCTGGGGGGGAGCAGTTCTTC
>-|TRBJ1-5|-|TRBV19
CASSMGRGGSNQPQHF
TGTGCCAGTAGTATGGGTCGGGGTGGTAGCAATCAGCCCCAGCATTTT
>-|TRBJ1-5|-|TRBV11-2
CASSSYRGNQPQHF
TGTGCCAGCAGCTCCTACAGAGGGAATCAGCCCCAGCATTTT
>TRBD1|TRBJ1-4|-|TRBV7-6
CASSVGDRINEKLFF
TGTGCCAGCAGCGTAGGGGACAGAATTAATGAAAAACTGTTTTTT
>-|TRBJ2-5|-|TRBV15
CATSRDRGDETQYF
TGTGCCACCAGCAGAGATCGGGGAGACGAGACCCAGTACTTC
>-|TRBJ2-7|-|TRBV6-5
CASSLDGTRSYEQYF
TGTGCCAGCAGCTTAGACGGGACTCGATCCTACGAGCAGTACTTC
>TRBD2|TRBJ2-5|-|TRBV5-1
CASSLESGGARDETQYF
TGCGCCAGCAGCTTGGAATCCGGGGGGGCCCGGGATGAGACCCAGTACTTC
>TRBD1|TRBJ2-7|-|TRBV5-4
CASSPEQGSGYEQYF
TGTGCCAGCAGCCCTGAACAGGGGTCAGGGTACGAGCAGTACTTC
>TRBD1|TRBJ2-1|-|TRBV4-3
CASSQDSAKQGDEQFF
TGCGCCAGCAGCCAAGATTCAGCGAAACAGGGGGATGAGCAGTTCTTC
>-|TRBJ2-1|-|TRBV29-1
CSVLGEFGSYNEQFF
TGCAGCGTCTTGGGCGAATTTGGCTCCTACAATGAGCAGTTCTTC
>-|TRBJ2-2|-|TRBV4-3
CASSQDRTDSTGELFF
TGCGCCAGCAGCCAAGACCGGACAGACTCCACCGGGGAGCTGTTTTTT
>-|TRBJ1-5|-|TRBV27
CASSISGNQPQHF
TGTGCCAGCAGTATTAGCGGGAATCAGCCCCAGCATTTT
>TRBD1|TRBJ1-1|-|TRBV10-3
CAISETVTGGTEAFF
TGTGCCATCAGCGAGACCGTTACAGGGGGCACTGAAGCTTTCTTT
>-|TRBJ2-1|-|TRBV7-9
CASSLGGTGQFF
TGTGCCAGCAGCTTAGGGGGCACCGGGCAGTTCTTC
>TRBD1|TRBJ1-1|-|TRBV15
CATSRVIGQATLNTEAFF
TGTGCCACCAGCAGAGTAATCGGACAGGCGACTTTGAACACTGAAGCTTTCTTT
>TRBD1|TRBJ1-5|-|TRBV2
CASSLTGLFSNQPQHF
TGTGCCAGCAGCCTGACAGGGCTTTTTAGCAATCAGCCCCAGCATTTT
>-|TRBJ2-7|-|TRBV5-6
CASSRGTRSSYEQYF
TGTGCCAGCAGCCGGGGGACCCGGAGCTCCTACGAGCAGTACTTC
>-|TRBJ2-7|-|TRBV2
CARLGLWYEQYF
TGTGCCAGACTAGGTTTGTGGTACGAGCAGTACTTC
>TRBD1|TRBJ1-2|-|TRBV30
CAWSPTGGYYGYTF
TGTGCCTGGAGTCCGACAGGGGGCTACTATGGCTACACCTTC
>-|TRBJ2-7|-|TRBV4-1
CASSQVLGLDYEQYF
TGCGCCAGCAGCCAAGTGCTGGGCCTGGACTACGAGCAGTACTTC
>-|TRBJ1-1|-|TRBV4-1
CASSQSGGTTEAFF
TGCGCCAGCAGCCAATCGGGGGGCACCACTGAAGCTTTCTTT
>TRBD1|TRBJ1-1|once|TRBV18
CASSPIEGQGEEAFF
TGTGCCAGCTCACCGATCGAAGGACAGGGGGAGGAAGCTTTCTTT
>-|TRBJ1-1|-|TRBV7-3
CASSQTGNTEAFF
TGTGCCAGCAGCCAAACGGGTAACACTGAAGCTTTCTTT
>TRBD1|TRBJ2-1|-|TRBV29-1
CSVEADRGYNEQFF
TGCAGCGTTGAGGCGGACAGGGGTTACAATGAGCAGTTCTTC
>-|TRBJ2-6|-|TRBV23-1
CASSQSSHSGANVLTF
TGCGCCAGCAGTCAATCTTCCCACTCTGGGGCCAACGTCCTGACTTTC
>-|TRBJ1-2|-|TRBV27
CASSFGGYYGYTF
TGTGCCAGCAGTTTTGGAGGGTACTATGGCTACACCTTC
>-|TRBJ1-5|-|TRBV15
CATSTARDQPQHF
TGTGCCACCAGCACAGCCAGGGATCAGCCCCAGCATTTT
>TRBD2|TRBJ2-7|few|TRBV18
CASSPSAGGGYEQYF
TGTGCCAGCTCACCATCTGCGGGGGGGGGATACGAGCAGTACTTC
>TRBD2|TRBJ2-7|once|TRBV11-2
CASSLGGRGRAYEQYF
TGTGCCAGCAGCTTAGGTGGTCGCGGGAGGGCCTACGAGCAGTACTTC
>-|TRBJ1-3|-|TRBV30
CAREGVTGNTIYF
TGTGCCAGGGAGGGGGTAACTGGAAACACCATATATTTT
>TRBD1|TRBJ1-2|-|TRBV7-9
CASNLDRSYGYTF
TGTGCCAGCAACTTGGACAGGTCCTATGGCTACACCTTC
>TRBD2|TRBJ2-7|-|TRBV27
CASSLLLAGGPRYEQYF
TGTGCCAGCAGTTTATTACTAGCGGGAGGGCCTCGGTACGAGCAGTACTTC
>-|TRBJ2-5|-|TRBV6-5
CASSSTTSYEETQYF
TGTGCCAGCAGCTCCACAACTAGCTATGAAGAGACCCAGTACTTC
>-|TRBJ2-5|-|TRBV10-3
CAISEGSPQETQYF
TGTGCCATCAGTGAGGGGAGTCCGCAAGAGACCCAGTACTTC
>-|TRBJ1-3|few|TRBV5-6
CASSWWSGSGNTIYF
TGTGCCAGCAGCTGGTGGTCAGGGTCTGGAAACACCATATATTTT
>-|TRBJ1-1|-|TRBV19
CASSIALNTEAFF
TGTGCCAGTAGTATAGCTTTGAACACTGAAGCTTTCTTT
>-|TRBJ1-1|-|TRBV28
CASSLSSDTEAFF
TGTGCCAGCAGTTTATCCAGCGACACTGAAGCTTTCTTT
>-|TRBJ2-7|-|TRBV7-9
CASIPRESYEQYF
TGTGCCAGCATCCCTAGGGAGAGCTACGAGCAGTACTTC
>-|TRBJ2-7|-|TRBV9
CASSPYGTYYEQYF
TGTGCCAGCAGCCCGTACGGGACATACTACGAGCAGTACTTC
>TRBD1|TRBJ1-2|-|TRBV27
CASSLSVQGYYGYTF
TGTGCCAGCAGTTTATCCGTACAGGGGTACTATGGCTACACCTTC
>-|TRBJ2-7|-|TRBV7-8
CASSSPFSYEQYF
TGTGCCAGCAGCTCCCCTTTCTCCTACGAGCAGTACTTC
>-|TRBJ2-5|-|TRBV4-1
CASSQGDWGLQETQYF
TGCGCCAGCAGCCAAGGAGATTGGGGGCTCCAAGAGACCCAGTACTTC
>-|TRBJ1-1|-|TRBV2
CASSEAKGRTEAFF
TGTGCCAGCAGTGAAGCGAAGGGGCGCACTGAAGCTTTCTTT
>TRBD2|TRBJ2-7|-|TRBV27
CASGAGEAIYEQYF
TGTGCCAGCGGGGCGGGAGAGGCAATCTACGAGCAGTACTTC
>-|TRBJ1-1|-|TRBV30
CAWTTDRYTYTEAFF
TGTGCCTGGACAACAGACCGTTACACATACACTGAAGCTTTCTTT
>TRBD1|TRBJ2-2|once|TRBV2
CASSDTGGTGELFF
TGTGCCAGCAGTGATACAGGGGGGACCGGGGAGCTGTTTTTT